The source of this T cell receptor (beta chain) is a study of blood T cell repertoires in COVID-19. Turning to the study itself: The United States, Italy and Spain provided the acute and convalescent COVID-19 samples.

There are 14 residues in the CDR3. V lost 4 bases and J lost 2, with 12 bases in between. The V gene's germline CDR1 is LGHDT and CDR2 YNNKEL (reference sequence). Per the original methods: Counts of nucleated cells, estimated from reference gene primer amplification, were obtained. Using immunoSEQ multiplex PCR, the repertoire was profiled, and TCRdb retains in-frame clones only, with some absent. Clonal size and the V and J genes are those of that table, whereas D and trimming came from the DNA. The data show tens of thousands of clones, with roughly 82% seen just once and about 16% held by the top ten.

V gene TRBV3-1 (or the pseudogene TRBV3-2) combines with J gene TRBJ2-7; D gene unclear. The source is a man older than 75 with active COVID-19. Sequencing was performed on peripheral blood. The CDR3 is CASSPLELTYEQYF. CDR3 in DNA: TGTGCCAGCAGCCCTCTTGAGTTAACCTACGAGCAGTACTTC.